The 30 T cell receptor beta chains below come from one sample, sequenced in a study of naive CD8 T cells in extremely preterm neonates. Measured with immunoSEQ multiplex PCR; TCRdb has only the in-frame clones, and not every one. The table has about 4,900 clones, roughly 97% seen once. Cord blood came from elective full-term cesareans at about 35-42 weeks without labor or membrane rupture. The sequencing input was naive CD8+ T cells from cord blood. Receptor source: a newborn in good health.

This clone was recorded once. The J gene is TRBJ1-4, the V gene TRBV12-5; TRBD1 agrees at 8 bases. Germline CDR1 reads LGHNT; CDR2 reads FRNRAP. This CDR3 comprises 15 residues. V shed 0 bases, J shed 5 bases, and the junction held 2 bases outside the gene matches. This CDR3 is CASGLVRDRNEKLFF. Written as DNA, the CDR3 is TGTGCTAGTGGTTTGGTACGGGACAGGAATGAAAAACTGTTTTTT.

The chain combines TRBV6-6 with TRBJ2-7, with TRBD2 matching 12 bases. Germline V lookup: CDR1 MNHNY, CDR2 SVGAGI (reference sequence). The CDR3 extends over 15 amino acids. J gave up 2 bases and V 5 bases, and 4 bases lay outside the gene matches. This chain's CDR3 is CASSELAGGPYEQYF. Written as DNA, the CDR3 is TGTGCCAGCAGTGAGCTAGCGGGAGGGCCCTACGAGCAGTACTTC.

The CDR3 loop reads CASSLAGTSHNEQFF. The CDR3 bases are TGTGCCAGCAGCCTAGCGGGAACATCCCACAATGAGCAGTTCTTC. J is TRBJ2-1 and V is TRBV5-4, with 9 bases fitting TRBD2. Unmatched junction bases numbered 7, after V lost 4 bases and J lost 5 bases. CDR1 SGHNT and CDR2 YYREEE come from the germline V gene (reference sequence). This CDR3 contains 15 residues.

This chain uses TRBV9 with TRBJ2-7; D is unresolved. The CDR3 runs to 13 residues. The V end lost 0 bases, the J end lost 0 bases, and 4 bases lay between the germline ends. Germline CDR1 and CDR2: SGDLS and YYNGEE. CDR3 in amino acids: CASSVDSSYEQYF. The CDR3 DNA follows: TGTGCCAGCAGCGTAGACAGCTCCTACGAGCAGTACTTC.

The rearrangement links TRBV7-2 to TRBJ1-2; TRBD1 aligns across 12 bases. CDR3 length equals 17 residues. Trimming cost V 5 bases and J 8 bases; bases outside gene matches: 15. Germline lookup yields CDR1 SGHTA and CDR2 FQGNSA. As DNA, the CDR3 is TGTGCCAGCAGCCCCATAGCACCGGGACAGGGGGCGCAGGGCTACACCTTC. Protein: CASSPIAPGQGAQGYTF. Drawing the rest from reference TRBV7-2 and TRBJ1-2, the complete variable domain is GAGVSQSPSNKVTEKGKDVELRCDPISGHTALYWYRQSLGQGLEFLIYFQGNSAPDKSGLPSDRFSAERTGGSVSTLTIQRTQQEDSAVYLCASSPIAPGQGAQGYTFGSGTRLTVV.

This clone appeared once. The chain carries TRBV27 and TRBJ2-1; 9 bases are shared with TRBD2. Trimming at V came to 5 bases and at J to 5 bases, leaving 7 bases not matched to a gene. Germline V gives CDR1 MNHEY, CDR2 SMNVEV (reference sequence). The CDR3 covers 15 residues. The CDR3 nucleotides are TGTGCCAGCAGTCCGCTAGCGGGATGGAACAATGAGCAGTTCTTC. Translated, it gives CASSPLAGWNNEQFF.

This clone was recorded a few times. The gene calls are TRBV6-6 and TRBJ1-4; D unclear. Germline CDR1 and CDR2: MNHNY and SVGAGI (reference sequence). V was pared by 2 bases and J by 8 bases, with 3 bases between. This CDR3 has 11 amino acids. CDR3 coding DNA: TGTGCCAGCAGTTACCCAGAAAAACTGTTTTTT. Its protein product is CASSYPEKLFF.

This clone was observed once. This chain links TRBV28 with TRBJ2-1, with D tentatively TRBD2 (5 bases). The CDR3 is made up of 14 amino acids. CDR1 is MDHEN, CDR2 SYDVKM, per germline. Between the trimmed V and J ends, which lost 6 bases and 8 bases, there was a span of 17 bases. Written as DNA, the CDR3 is TGTGCCAGCAGCCCGCGGAAACCCGGGGATGAGCAGTTCTTC. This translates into CASSPRKPGDEQFF.

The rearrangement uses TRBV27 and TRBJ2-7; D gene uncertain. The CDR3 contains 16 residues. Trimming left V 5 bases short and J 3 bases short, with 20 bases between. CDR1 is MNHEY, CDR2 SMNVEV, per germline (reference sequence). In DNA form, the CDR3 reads TGTGCCAGCAGTATAACTCTAGTTCCTGTCCTCTACGAGCAGTACTTC. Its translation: CASSITLVPVLYEQYF.

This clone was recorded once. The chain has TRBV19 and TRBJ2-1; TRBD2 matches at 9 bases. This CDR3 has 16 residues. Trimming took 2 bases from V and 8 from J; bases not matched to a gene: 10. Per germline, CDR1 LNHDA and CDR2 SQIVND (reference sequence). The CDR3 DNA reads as TGTGCCAGTAGTATATGGGCTAGCGGGATGAGGGATGAGCAGTTCTTC. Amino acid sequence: CASSIWASGMRDEQFF.

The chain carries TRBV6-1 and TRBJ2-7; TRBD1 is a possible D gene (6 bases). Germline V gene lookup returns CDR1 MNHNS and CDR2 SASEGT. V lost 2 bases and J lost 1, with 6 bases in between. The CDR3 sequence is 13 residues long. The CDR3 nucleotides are TGTGCCAGCAGTGAAACAGGGTCCTACGAGCAGTACTTC. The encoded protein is CASSETGSYEQYF.

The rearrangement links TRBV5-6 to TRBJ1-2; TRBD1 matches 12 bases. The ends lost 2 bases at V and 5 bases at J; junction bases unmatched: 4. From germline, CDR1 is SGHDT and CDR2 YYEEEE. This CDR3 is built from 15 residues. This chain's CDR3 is CASSLRDRGRYGYTF. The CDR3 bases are TGTGCCAGCAGCTTAAGGGACAGGGGGCGGTATGGCTACACCTTC.

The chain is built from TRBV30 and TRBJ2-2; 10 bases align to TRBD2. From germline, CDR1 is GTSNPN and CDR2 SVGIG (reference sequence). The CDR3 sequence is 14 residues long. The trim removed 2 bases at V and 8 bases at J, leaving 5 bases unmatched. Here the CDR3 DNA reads TGTGCCTGGAGTAGTAGCGGGGGGTCGGGGGAGCTGTTTTTT. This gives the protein CAWSSSGGSGELFF. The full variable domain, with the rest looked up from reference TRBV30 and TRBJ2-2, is SQTIHQWPATLVQPVGSPLSLECTVEGTSNPNLYWYRQAAGRGLQLLFYSVGIGQISSEVPQNLSASRPQDRQFILSSKKLLLSDSGFYLCAWSSSGGSGELFFGEGSRLTVL.

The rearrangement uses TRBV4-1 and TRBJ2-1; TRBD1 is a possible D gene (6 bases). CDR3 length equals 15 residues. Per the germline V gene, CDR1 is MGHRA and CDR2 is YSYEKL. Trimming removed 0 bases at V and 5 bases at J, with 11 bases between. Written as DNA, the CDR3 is TGCGCCAGCAGCCAAGATTGGCCAGGGGACAATGAGCAGTTCTTC. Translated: CASSQDWPGDNEQFF.

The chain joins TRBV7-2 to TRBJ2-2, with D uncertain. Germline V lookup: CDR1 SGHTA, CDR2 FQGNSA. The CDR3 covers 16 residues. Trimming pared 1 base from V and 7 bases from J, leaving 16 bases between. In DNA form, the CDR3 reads TGTGCCAGCAGCTTAGGTACCCACTTCCCATACGGGGAGCTGTTTTTT. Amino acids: CASSLGTHFPYGELFF.

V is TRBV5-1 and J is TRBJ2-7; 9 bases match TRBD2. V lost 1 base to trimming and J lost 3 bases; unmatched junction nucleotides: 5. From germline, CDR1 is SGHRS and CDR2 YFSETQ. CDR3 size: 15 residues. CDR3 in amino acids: CASSLTLAGLYEQYF. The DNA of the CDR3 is TGCGCCAGCAGCTTGACCCTAGCGGGACTCTACGAGCAGTACTTC.

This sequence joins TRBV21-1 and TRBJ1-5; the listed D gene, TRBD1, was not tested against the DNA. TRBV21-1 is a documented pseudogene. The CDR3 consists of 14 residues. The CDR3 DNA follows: TGTGCCAGCAGCAAAGGACAGGGCAATCAGCCCCAGCATTTT. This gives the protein CASSKGQGNQPQHF.

CDR3 nucleotides: TGTGCCAGCAGCGCATACAGGGGCACCGGGGAGCTGTTTTTT. Its protein product is CASSAYRGTGELFF. The V call is TRBV9, the J call TRBJ2-2, with 7 positions matching TRBD1. Per germline, CDR1 SGDLS and CDR2 YYNGEE. V was pared by 3 bases and J by 4 bases, with 3 bases of the junction left unmatched. The CDR3 length is 14 residues.

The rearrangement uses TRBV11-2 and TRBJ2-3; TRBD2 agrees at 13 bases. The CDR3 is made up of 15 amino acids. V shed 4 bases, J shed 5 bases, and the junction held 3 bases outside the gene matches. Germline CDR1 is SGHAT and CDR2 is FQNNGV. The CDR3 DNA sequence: TGTGCCAGCAGCTCAACTAGCGGGAGGGTAGATACGCAGTATTTT. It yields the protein CASSSTSGRVDTQYF.

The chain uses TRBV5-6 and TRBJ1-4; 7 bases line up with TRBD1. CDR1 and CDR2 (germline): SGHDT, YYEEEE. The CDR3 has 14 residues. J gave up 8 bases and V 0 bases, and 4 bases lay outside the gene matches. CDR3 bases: TGTGCCAGCAGCTTGGTGGGACAGCGCGAAAAACTGTTTTTT. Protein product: CASSLVGQREKLFF.

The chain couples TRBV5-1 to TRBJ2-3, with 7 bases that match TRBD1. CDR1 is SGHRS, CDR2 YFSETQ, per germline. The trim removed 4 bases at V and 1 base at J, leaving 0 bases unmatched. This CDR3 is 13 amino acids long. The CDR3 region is CASSGQGTDTQYF. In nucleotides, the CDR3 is TGCGCCAGCAGCGGACAGGGCACAGATACGCAGTATTTT.

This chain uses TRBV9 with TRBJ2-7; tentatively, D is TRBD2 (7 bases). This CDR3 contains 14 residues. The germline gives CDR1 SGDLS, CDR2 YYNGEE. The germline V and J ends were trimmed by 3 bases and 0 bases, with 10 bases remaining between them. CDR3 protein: CASSEGGSSYEQYF. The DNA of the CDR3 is TGTGCCAGCAGCGAGGGGGGGAGCTCCTACGAGCAGTACTTC.

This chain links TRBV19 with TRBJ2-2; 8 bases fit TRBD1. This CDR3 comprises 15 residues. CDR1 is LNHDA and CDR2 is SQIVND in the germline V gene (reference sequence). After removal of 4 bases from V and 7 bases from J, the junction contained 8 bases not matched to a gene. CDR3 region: CASSTAGGYGGELFF. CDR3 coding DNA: TGTGCCAGTAGTACAGCAGGGGGCTATGGCGGGGAGCTGTTTTTT.

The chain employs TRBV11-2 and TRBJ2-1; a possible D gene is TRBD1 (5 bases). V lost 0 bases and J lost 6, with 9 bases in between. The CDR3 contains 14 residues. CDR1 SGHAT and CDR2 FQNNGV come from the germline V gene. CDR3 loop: CASSLEVQGNEQFF. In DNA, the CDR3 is TGTGCCAGCAGCTTAGAGGTCCAGGGCAATGAGCAGTTCTTC.

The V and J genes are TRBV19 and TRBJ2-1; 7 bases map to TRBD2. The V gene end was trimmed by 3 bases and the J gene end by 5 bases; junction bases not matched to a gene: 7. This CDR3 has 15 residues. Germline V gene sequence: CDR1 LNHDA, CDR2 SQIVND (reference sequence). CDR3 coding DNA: TGTGCCAGTAGTATTATCCCGGGACTACACAATGAGCAGTTCTTC. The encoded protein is CASSIIPGLHNEQFF. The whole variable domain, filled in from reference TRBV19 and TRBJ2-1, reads DGGITQSPKYLFRKEGQNVTLSCEQNLNHDAMYWYRQDPGQGLRLIYYSQIVNDFQKGDIAEGYSVSREKKESFPLTVTSAQKNPTAFYLCASSIIPGLHNEQFFGPGTRLTVL.

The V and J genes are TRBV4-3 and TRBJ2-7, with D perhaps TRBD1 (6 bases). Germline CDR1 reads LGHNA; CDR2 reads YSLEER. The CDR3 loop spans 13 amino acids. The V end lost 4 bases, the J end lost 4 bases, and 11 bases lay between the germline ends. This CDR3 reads CASSRNRDYEQYF. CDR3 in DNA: TGCGCCAGCAGCCGCAACAGGGATTACGAGCAGTACTTC.

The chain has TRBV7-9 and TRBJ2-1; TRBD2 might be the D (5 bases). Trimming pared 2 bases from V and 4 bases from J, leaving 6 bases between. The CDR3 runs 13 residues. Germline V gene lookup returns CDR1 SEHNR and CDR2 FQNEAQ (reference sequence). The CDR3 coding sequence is TGTGCCAGCAGCTTAAGAGGGTACAATGAGCAGTTCTTC. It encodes CASSLRGYNEQFF.

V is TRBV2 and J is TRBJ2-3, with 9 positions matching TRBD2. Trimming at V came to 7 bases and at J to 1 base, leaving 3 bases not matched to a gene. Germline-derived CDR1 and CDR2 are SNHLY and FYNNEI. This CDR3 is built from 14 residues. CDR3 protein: CASMKRGGTDTQYF. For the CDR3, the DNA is TGTGCCAGCATGAAGCGGGGGGGCACAGATACGCAGTATTTT.

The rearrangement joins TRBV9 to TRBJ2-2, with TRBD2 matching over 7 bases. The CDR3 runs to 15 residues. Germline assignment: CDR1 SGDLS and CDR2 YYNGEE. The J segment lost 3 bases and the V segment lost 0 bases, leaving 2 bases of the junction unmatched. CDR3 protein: CASSVAGGHTGELFF. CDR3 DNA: TGTGCCAGCAGCGTAGCGGGAGGCCACACCGGGGAGCTGTTTTTT.

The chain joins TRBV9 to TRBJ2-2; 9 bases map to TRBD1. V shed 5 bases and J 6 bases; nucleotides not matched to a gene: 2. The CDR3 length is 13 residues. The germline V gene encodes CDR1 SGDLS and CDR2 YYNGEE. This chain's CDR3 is CASRQGASGELFF. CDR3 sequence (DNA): TGTGCCAGCAGACAGGGGGCTTCCGGGGAGCTGTTTTTT.